These 20 T cell receptor beta chains came from one sample sequenced in a study of shared clonotypes between healthy human individuals. As defined, naive CD8 cells were CD45RO-negative and positively selected for CCR7, with terminally differentiated effector memory CD45RA+ cells excluded. Profiling relied on immunoSEQ multiplex PCR, and the TCRdb table lists in-frame clones only, not all of them. The table lists approximately 1.9 million clones, around 93% of them singletons. Sequencing was performed on naive CD8+ T cells from PBMCs. The receptors stem from a man younger than 35 in good health. Some clones in this sample may be carry-over from other donors' samples.

The genes are TRBV5-1 and TRBJ2-5; D remains unclear. V lost 0 bases, J lost 5 bases, and 14 bases lay in between. The CDR3 length is 15 residues. CDR1 is SGHRS, CDR2 YFSETQ, per germline. CDR3 protein: CASSLEGIFGETQYF. The CDR3 DNA reads TGCGCCAGCAGCTTGGAAGGCATATTTGGGGAGACCCAGTACTTC.

The J gene is TRBJ1-1, the V gene TRBV19; D not certain. CDR1 and CDR2 from the germline V gene are LNHDA and SQIVND (reference sequence). This CDR3 is 13 amino acids long. V shed 7 bases and J shed 5 bases, with 14 bases lying between them. The CDR3 region is CASTPGLGTEAFF. The CDR3 coding sequence is TGTGCCAGTACCCCCGGCCTGGGGACTGAAGCTTTCTTT.

The DNA of the CDR3 is TGTGCCAGCAGCGTAGGATCCGGGTGGAATGAGCAGTTCTTC. Translated: CASSVGSGWNEQFF. The chain employs TRBV9 and TRBJ2-1; D is undetermined. V shed 0 bases and J shed 7 bases, with 11 bases lying between them. There are 14 residues in the CDR3. CDR1 and CDR2 from the germline V gene are SGDLS and YYNGEE.

This clone is a singleton in its sample. The rearrangement joins TRBV7-8 to TRBJ1-2, with D possibly being TRBD1 (6 bases). The germline V gene encodes CDR1 SGHVS and CDR2 FQNEAQ. The CDR3 is made up of 13 amino acids. V lost 1 base, J lost 9 bases, and 12 bases lay in between. As DNA, the CDR3 is TGTGCCAGCAGCTTAGATCCGGGGGCAAGCTACACCTTC. It specifies CASSLDPGASYTF.

This rearrangement joins TRBV7-9 to TRBJ2-3, with D unclear. Per the germline V gene, CDR1 is SEHNR and CDR2 is FQNEAQ (reference sequence). Between the trimmed V and J ends, which lost 6 bases and 0 bases, there was a span of 13 bases. The CDR3 spans 15 residues. The CDR3: CASSTFYSSTDTQYF. For the CDR3, the DNA is TGTGCCAGCAGTACGTTCTACTCTAGCACAGATACGCAGTATTTT.

DNA of the CDR3: TGTGCCAGTAGTATCACAATGTCAGAGAACACTGAAGCTTTCTTT. Its translation: CASSITMSENTEAFF. V and J are TRBV19 and TRBJ1-1; D remains ambiguous. This CDR3 has 15 residues. Germline V lookup: CDR1 LNHDA, CDR2 SQIVND (reference sequence). V gave up 3 bases and J gave up 1 base, with 12 bases separating them.

The chain employs TRBV28 and TRBJ2-5; the D gene is possibly TRBD2 (5 bases). The CDR3 spans 16 residues. The germline CDR1 and CDR2 sequences are MDHEN and SYDVKM. With 5 bases removed from V and 5 bases from J, the gap between germline ends came to 21 bases. This CDR3 is CASSMVARSTGETQYF. As DNA, the CDR3 is TGTGCCAGCAGTATGGTCGCCCGATCGACGGGGGAGACCCAGTACTTC.

The chain couples TRBV14 to TRBJ2-2; the D gene is possibly TRBD2 (5 bases). Germline V gene lookup returns CDR1 SGHDN and CDR2 FVKESK. The CDR3 is made up of 18 amino acids. V dropped 0 bases and J dropped 6 bases, with 20 bases sitting between them. The CDR3 DNA follows: TGTGCCAGCAGCCAAGATGTTGGGCGGGTAGCGCCTGCCGGGGAGCTGTTTTTT. It encodes CASSQDVGRVAPAGELFF.

Comment on this clone: Germline is not matched at one junction end, which may reflect a read error. The chain carries TRBV7-9 and TRBJ2-7; D call uncertain. The CDR3 covers 16 residues. CDR1 is SEHNR, CDR2 FQNEAQ, per germline (reference sequence). The CDR3: CASSIALYSNTYEQYF. CDR3 sequence (DNA): TGTGCCAGCAGCATAGCCCTTTACAGTAATACCTACGAGCAGTACTTC.

The chain uses TRBV27 and TRBJ2-7; D not resolved. V lost 8 bases and J 7 bases, leaving 18 bases between the germline ends. This CDR3 comprises 13 residues. CDR1 MNHEY and CDR2 SMNVEV come from the germline V gene (reference sequence). The CDR3 loop reads CASHGSWSLEQYF. The CDR3 DNA follows: TGTGCCAGCCACGGGTCCTGGTCGTTGGAGCAGTACTTC.

This clone showed up just once. The chain links TRBV19 to TRBJ2-7; D possibly uses TRBD1 or TRBD2 (5 bases each). V was pared by 5 bases and J by 2 bases, with 10 bases between. This CDR3 has 13 residues. Germline loops: CDR1 LNHDA, CDR2 SQIVND (reference sequence). The CDR3 sequence: CASSWGTAYEQYF. The CDR3 nucleotides are TGTGCCAGTAGTTGGGGGACCGCCTACGAGCAGTACTTC.

This chain's CDR3 is CASSQDSPRGYGYTF. The DNA of the CDR3 is TGCGCCAGCAGCCAAGATTCCCCCAGGGGCTATGGCTACACCTTC. V and J are TRBV4-1 and TRBJ1-2, with D tentatively TRBD1 (6 bases). The CDR3 sequence is 15 residues long. The germline gives CDR1 MGHRA, CDR2 YSYEKL. V shed 0 bases and J shed 4 bases, with 12 bases lying between them.

The genes are TRBV2 and TRBJ2-7; D ambiguous. The CDR3 runs to 16 residues. Germline V gives CDR1 SNHLY, CDR2 FYNNEI. Deletions cut 2 bases from V and 3 bases from J, with 17 bases between. In DNA form, the CDR3 reads TGTGCCAGCAGTGAACGATTAGTCAACCATCACTACGAGCAGTACTTC. Translating it yields CASSERLVNHHYEQYF.

This rearrangement joins TRBV27 to TRBJ1-4; D uncertain. Germline CDR1 MNHEY, CDR2 SMNVEV (reference sequence). V was cut by 4 bases and J by 5 bases, with 17 bases left in between. The CDR3 spans 16 residues. Here the CDR3 DNA reads TGTGCCAGCAGTTGGTCTGGCGGAGGGTGGAATGAAAAACTGTTTTTT. It yields the protein CASSWSGGGWNEKLFF. The full variable domain, with the rest looked up from reference TRBV27 and TRBJ1-4, is EAQVTQNPRYLITVTGKKLTVTCSQNMNHEYMSWYRQDPGLGLRQIYYSMNVEVTDKGDVPEGYKVSRKEKRNFPLILESPSPNQTSLYFCASSWSGGGWNEKLFFGSGTQLSVL.

This clone has only one observation. The chain carries TRBV27 and TRBJ1-1, with D possibly matching TRBD1 (6 bases). The CDR3 sequence is 14 residues long. Germline V lookup: CDR1 MNHEY, CDR2 SMNVEV (reference sequence). V lost 1 base and J 2 bases, leaving 8 bases between the germline ends. The CDR3 region is CASSLWGANTEAFF. The CDR3, as DNA: TGTGCCAGCAGTTTATGGGGGGCTAACACTGAAGCTTTCTTT.

V usage is TRBV27 and J usage is TRBJ2-1, with D hard to call. Germline assignment: CDR1 MNHEY and CDR2 SMNVEV (reference sequence). V was pared by 5 bases and J by 2 bases, with 13 bases between. CDR3 length equals 15 residues. Here the CDR3 DNA reads TGTGCCAGCAGTACGACACCGGCGGCCTACAATGAGCAGTTCTTC. Residues: CASSTTPAAYNEQFF.

V usage is TRBV28 and J usage is TRBJ1-5; 7 bases align to TRBD1. CDR3 length equals 15 residues. Germline V gene sequence: CDR1 MDHEN, CDR2 SYDVKM. The trim removed 8 bases at V and 0 bases at J, leaving 7 bases unmatched. In DNA form, the CDR3 reads TGTGCCAGCTCATTACAGGGGAATAGCAATCAGCCCCAGCATTTT. Translated, it gives CASSLQGNSNQPQHF. Full variable domain (rest looked up from reference TRBV28 and TRBJ1-5): DVKVTQSSRYLVKRTGEKVFLECVQDMDHENMFWYRQDPGLGLRLIYFSYDVKMKEKGDIPEGYSVSREKKERFSLILESASTNQTSMYLCASSLQGNSNQPQHFGDGTRLSIL.

The chain carries TRBV7-9 and TRBJ1-2; TRBD1 is a possible D gene (6 bases). V was shortened by 1 base and J by 6 bases, with 18 bases between the two germline ends. This CDR3 spans 16 amino acids. Germline CDR1 reads SEHNR; CDR2 reads FQNEAQ (reference sequence). CDR3: CASSLGSPRTENGYTF. CDR3 sequence (DNA): TGTGCCAGCAGCTTAGGATCTCCTAGGACAGAAAATGGCTACACCTTC.

This chain joins TRBV6-5 and TRBJ2-1, with no clear D. CDR1 and CDR2 from the germline V gene are MNHEY and SVGAGI. CDR3 length equals 13 residues. Between the trimmed V and J ends, which lost 8 bases and 8 bases, there was a span of 16 bases. CDR3 protein: CASSDLRRHEQFF. The DNA for the CDR3 is TGTGCCAGCTCCGACCTAAGACGGCATGAGCAGTTCTTC.

The genes are TRBV28 and TRBJ1-5; D not resolved. Germline CDR1 MDHEN, CDR2 SYDVKM. With 8 bases removed from V and 0 bases from J, the gap between germline ends came to 23 bases. This CDR3 spans 18 amino acids. CDR3: CASSTQTETDYSNQPQHF. DNA of the CDR3: TGTGCCAGCTCCACCCAAACGGAGACGGATTATAGCAATCAGCCCCAGCATTTT.